The present T cell receptor beta chain was sequenced within a study of cytomegalovirus exposure and HLA in healthy donors. Whole-study context: Early released data comprised around 80 million unique TCRs from HLA-typed donors. Study-level results: Among TCR beta chains, those listed as cytomegalovirus-associated numbered fewer than 200. Prior analysis indicated that the majority of TCR beta V segments exhibited productivity approximately 87% or approximately 30% of the time. Roughly uniform sequencing depth across donors was assumed, possibly incorrectly.

V was clipped by 9 bases and J by 6 bases; unmatched bases: 4. The length of the CDR3 is 12 residues. The germline CDR1 and CDR2 sequences are SGHTA and FQGTGA. With respect to this clone: Antigen specificity is unknown.

The PCR contained 60 Vbeta and 13 Jbeta primers. Some clones are missing from TCRdb's copy, which holds only in-frame ones; the method was immunoSEQ multiplex PCR. The table includes fewer than 350,000 clones, 70% to 90% detected once. V usage is TRBV7-3 and J usage is TRBJ2-1; 8 bases agree with TRBD2. The sequenced material came from PBMCs. This receptor was identified in a young woman in good health and CMV-seronegative. Here the CDR3 reads CASSGLANEQFF. The DNA for the CDR3 is TGTGCCAGTTCCGGACTAGCCAATGAGCAGTTCTTC.